The 20 T cell receptor beta chains given below trace back to one sample, sequenced in a study of blood T cell repertoires in COVID-19. Profiled with immunoSEQ multiplex PCR; TCRdb holds only in-frame clones, not every one. Seen here are hundreds of thousands of clones, about 80% observed once, and the top ten hold around a tenth. Sequencing input: peripheral blood. All receptors come from a woman aged 50 to 60 who had recovered from COVID-19.

CDR3 protein: CASSPVGTGNSPLHF. CDR3 DNA: TGTGCCAGTAGTCCCGTCGGGACAGGGAATTCACCCCTCCACTTT. V usage is TRBV19 and J usage is TRBJ1-6; TRBD1 aligns across 9 bases. The CDR3 spans 15 residues. In germline, CDR1 is LNHDA, CDR2 SQIVND (reference sequence). Trimming took 5 bases from V and 7 from J; bases not matched to a gene: 6.

This chain uses TRBV24-1 with TRBJ2-2, with TRBD1 matching over 11 bases. V was pared by 3 bases and J by 6 bases, with 2 bases of the junction left unmatched. CDR3 size: 15 residues. Germline V gene data show CDR1 as KGHDR and CDR2 as SFDVKD. The CDR3 DNA reads as TGTGCCACCAGTGATCCGGGACAGGGGGCCGGGGAGCTGTTTTTT. The encoded protein is CATSDPGQGAGELFF.

The chain is built from TRBV3-1 (or the pseudogene TRBV3-2) and TRBJ2-1; 10 bases map to TRBD2. This CDR3 has 15 residues. Germline V gene sequence: CDR1 LGHDT, CDR2 YNNKEL (reference sequence). V was pared by 0 bases and J by 7 bases, with 3 bases of the junction left unmatched. The CDR3 spells CASSQEGLARNEQFF. The CDR3 DNA reads as TGTGCCAGCAGCCAAGAGGGACTAGCGAGAAATGAGCAGTTCTTC.

J is TRBJ2-1 and V is TRBV29-1; 9 bases are shared with TRBD2. Looked up from germline, CDR1 is SQVTM and CDR2 is ANQGSEA. Unmatched junction bases numbered 8, after V lost 1 base and J lost 4 bases. CDR3 size: 16 residues. The CDR3 loop reads CSVEGVVTSGYNEQFF. DNA of the CDR3: TGCAGCGTTGAAGGGGTTGTGACTAGCGGATACAATGAGCAGTTCTTC.

The V call is TRBV9, the J call TRBJ2-1, with D maybe TRBD1 (6 bases). The germline V gene has CDR1 SGDLS and CDR2 YYNGEE. The V end lost 0 bases, the J end lost 3 bases, and 7 bases lay between the germline ends. This CDR3 is built from 14 residues. CDR3 coding DNA: TGTGCCAGCAGCGTAGGAGGGGGCTACAATGAGCAGTTCTTC. It is translated as CASSVGGGYNEQFF.

The gene calls are TRBV27 and TRBJ2-7; tentative D call: TRBD2 (6 bases). CDR3 length: 15 residues. The germline gives CDR1 MNHEY, CDR2 SMNVEV (reference sequence). V was shortened by 4 bases and J by 3 bases, with 16 bases between the two germline ends. CDR3 amino acids: CASSWAPGLYYEQYF. CDR3 coding DNA: TGTGCCAGCAGTTGGGCACCGGGACTTTACTACGAGCAGTACTTC.

This chain joins TRBV6-2 or TRBV6-3 and TRBJ2-2; 13 positions match TRBD2. CDR1 is MNHEY, CDR2 SVGEGT, per germline. The CDR3 is 15 amino acids. The J segment lost 6 bases and the V segment lost 5 bases, leaving 3 bases of the junction unmatched. The DNA for the CDR3 is TGTGCCAGCAGTCGGACTAGCGGGAGCCCCGGGGAGCTGTTTTTT. It yields the protein CASSRTSGSPGELFF.

The chain combines TRBV19 with TRBJ2-3; 8 nucleotides match TRBD2. The CDR3 runs to 16 residues. Trimming removed 3 bases from V and 1 base from J; junction bases left unmatched: 6. Germline assignment: CDR1 LNHDA and CDR2 SQIVND (reference sequence). In DNA form, the CDR3 reads TGTGCCAGTAGTATTAGGCGAGCGGGGGGCACAGATACGCAGTATTTT. As protein: CASSIRRAGGTDTQYF.

The chain couples TRBV2 to TRBJ2-1; TRBD2 agrees at 9 bases. This CDR3 is built from 13 residues. Germline V gives CDR1 SNHLY, CDR2 FYNNEI. The V gene end was trimmed by 7 bases and the J gene end by 7 bases; junction bases not matched to a gene: 5. The CDR3 loop is CASNSGRGNEQFF. The CDR3, as DNA: TGTGCCAGCAATAGCGGGAGAGGGAATGAGCAGTTCTTC.

This rearrangement joins TRBV29-1 to TRBJ1-4; TRBD1 matches at 7 bases. The CDR3 covers 13 residues. Losses at the gene ends were 4 bases for V and 8 bases for J; bases not matched to a gene: 7. Germline-derived CDR1 and CDR2 are SQVTM and ANQGSEA. CDR3 region: CSVGQGKGEKLFF. Here the CDR3 DNA reads TGCAGCGTTGGACAGGGAAAAGGCGAAAAACTGTTTTTT. Filled out from reference TRBV29-1 and TRBJ1-4, the complete variable domain reads SAVISQKPSRDICQRGTSLTIQCQVDSQVTMMFWYRQQPGQSLTLIATANQGSEATYESGFVIDKFPISRPNLTFSTLTVSNMSPEDSSIYLCSVGQGKGEKLFFGSGTQLSVL.

The gene calls are TRBV5-4 and TRBJ2-7; a possible D gene is TRBD1 (7 bases). Trimming took 4 bases from V and 6 from J, leaving 14 bases between them. CDR1 SGHNT and CDR2 YYREEE come from the germline V gene (reference sequence). The CDR3 extends over 13 amino acids. As DNA, the CDR3 is TGTGCCAGCAGCCCCCAGGGGGGTGGCGAGCAGTACTTC. Translation: CASSPQGGGEQYF.

V is TRBV10-3 and J is TRBJ1-4; 8 positions match TRBD1. CDR1 is ENHRY and CDR2 is SYGVKD in the germline V gene. V trimming: 0 bases; J trimming: 4 bases; junction bases outside the gene matches: 1. CDR3 size: 15 residues. DNA for the CDR3: TGTGCCATCAGTGAGTCGACAGGGGATAATGAAAAACTGTTTTTT. Its translation: CAISESTGDNEKLFF.

This chain connects TRBV9 to TRBJ2-3; 8 bases align to TRBD1. CDR1 is SGDLS and CDR2 is YYNGEE in the germline V gene. The junction had 7 bases not matched to a gene; V was cut back by 0 bases and J by 1 base. The CDR3 consists of 17 residues. The CDR3 DNA is TGTGCCAGCAGCGTAGGGGGGCAGGGGGCCGGCACAGATACGCAGTATTTT. Translation gives CASSVGGQGAGTDTQYF.

On this clone itself: Its ends do not fully match the called genes, so a read error is possible. The chain employs TRBV6-1 and TRBJ1-2, with TRBD1 as a possible D gene (5 bases). Germline CDR1 reads MNHNS; CDR2 reads SASEGT. The CDR3 spans 17 residues. The CDR3 loop is CASSEADPTEANYGYTF. The CDR3 bases are TGTGCCAGCAGCGAAGCGGACCCGACAGAAGCTAACTATGGCTACACCTTC.

This chain uses TRBV27 with TRBJ2-7; a possible D gene is TRBD1 (5 bases). The CDR3 is 15 amino acids. CDR1 MNHEY and CDR2 SMNVEV come from the germline V gene (reference sequence). V was pared by 2 bases and J by 0 bases, with 11 bases between. CDR3: CASSLQGASSYEQYF. The CDR3 DNA follows: TGTGCCAGCAGTTTACAAGGGGCCAGCTCCTACGAGCAGTACTTC.

The chain joins TRBV19 to TRBJ2-3, with 9 bases fitting TRBD2. CDR3 length equals 17 residues. Germline values: CDR1 LNHDA, CDR2 SQIVND (reference sequence). J gave up 2 bases and V 1 base, and 7 bases lay outside the gene matches. CDR3 region: CASSIAPGLATTDTQYF. Written as DNA, the CDR3 is TGTGCCAGTAGTATAGCCCCGGGACTAGCAACCACAGATACGCAGTATTTT.

This clone came up a few times. The V and J genes are TRBV5-4 and TRBJ2-7; TRBD2 agrees at 9 bases. CDR1 SGHNT and CDR2 YYREEE come from the germline V gene (reference sequence). The CDR3 has 15 residues. Unmatched junction bases numbered 4, after V lost 0 bases and J lost 3 bases. The CDR3 bases are TGTGCCAGCAGCTTGGGCCTAGCGGGGAACTACGAGCAGTACTTC. It translates to CASSLGLAGNYEQYF.

The chain uses TRBV4-1 and TRBJ2-7; D is undetermined. V was shortened by 4 bases and J by 2 bases, with 12 bases between the two germline ends. Germline CDR1 reads MGHRA; CDR2 reads YSYEKL. The CDR3 is 14 residues long. The DNA for the CDR3 is TGCGCCAGCAGCCCTGTGACACCAGCCTACGAGCAGTACTTC. Residues: CASSPVTPAYEQYF.

This chain uses TRBV14 with TRBJ1-2, with TRBD1 identical over 11 bases. CDR3 length equals 18 residues. The V gene end was trimmed by 4 bases and the J gene end by 4 bases; junction bases not matched to a gene: 14. The germline V gene has CDR1 SGHDN and CDR2 FVKESK. CDR3 sequence reads: CASSPFPGQGDFVYGYTF. The CDR3 DNA is TGTGCCAGCAGCCCTTTCCCGGGACAGGGGGATTTCGTCTATGGCTACACCTTC.

CDR3 sequence (DNA): TGTGCCAGCAAATCTGGTCAGGAAGTGGGTGGGTCCGGGGAGCTGTTTTTT. Encoded protein: CASKSGQEVGGSGELFF. This sequence joins TRBV27 and TRBJ2-2; D gene ambiguous. The ends were cut back, 7 bases at V and 6 bases at J, with 24 bases in the middle. This CDR3 has 17 residues. The V gene's germline CDR1 is MNHEY and CDR2 SMNVEV (reference sequence).